This T cell receptor (beta chain) was recorded in a study of blood T cell repertoires in COVID-19. The wider study: Material from acute and convalescent COVID-19 was sourced from the United States, Italy and Spain. From T cells, B-cell-depleted T cells, or PBMCs came the material, which was cDNA or gDNA.

Authors' data handling: Nucleated cell number was recorded as an estimate derived from reference gene primer amplification. Measured with immunoSEQ multiplex PCR; TCRdb has only the in-frame clones, and not every one. Clone size and V and J calls were adopted from that table, with D and trimming inferred from the DNA. The sample holds roughly 500,000 clones; roughly 88% are singletons and the top ten take 1.5% to 2%. Cohort allocation depended upon clinical history that participants reported. This CDR3 region has 15 residues. V trimming: 5 bases; J trimming: 3 bases; junction bases outside the gene matches: 6. Looked up from germline, CDR1 is LNHNV and CDR2 is YYDKDF (reference sequence).

The chain links TRBV15 to TRBJ2-3; 9 nucleotides align to TRBD1. Sequenced material: PBMCs or T cells enriched from blood (not recorded which). This TCR was sampled from a woman aged 40 to 50 who had recovered from COVID-19. The CDR3 DNA reads TGTGCCACCAGCGCGGACAGGGGTAGGACAGATACGCAGTATTTT. Protein: CATSADRGRTDTQYF.